Given below is one T cell receptor (beta chain) in context. The antigen remains unidentified. The sample is drawn from a study of graft-versus-host responses after intestinal transplantation. The overall study: The study gave all recipients anti-thymocyte globulin induction, then tacrolimus and steroids for roughly 3 years.

Whole-study findings and limits: Declines in HvG clones occurring early post-transplant were associated with peak circulating GvH clone levels. Recipient marrow contained GvH clones, some of which appeared first in ileum or blood.

Clones were sequenced by immunoSEQ multiplex PCR, and TCRdb holds only the in-frame ones, with some missing. The data contain around 15,000 clones, approximately 88% of them seen just once; the ten biggest clones take up approximately 6%. In germline, CDR1 is MDHEN, CDR2 SYDVKM. V gave up 11 bases and J gave up 4 bases, with 12 bases separating them. This CDR3 comprises 12 residues. The rearrangement joins TRBV28 to TRBJ1-5; D is uncertain. The receptor comes from a human patient who received an intestinal transplant, so some T cells may come from the graft donor. Sequences were derived from PBMCs, sampled roughly 110 days after intestinal transplant. CDR3 region: CAGRRINQPQHF. For the CDR3, the DNA is TGTGCCGGTAGGAGGATAAATCAGCCCCAGCATTTT. Drawing the rest from reference TRBV28 and TRBJ1-5, the complete variable domain is DVKVTQSSRYLVKRTGEKVFLECVQDMDHENMFWYRQDPGLGLRLIYFSYDVKMKEKGDIPEGYSVSREKKERFSLILESASTNQTSMYLCAGRRINQPQHFGDGTRLSIL.